The 26 T cell receptor beta chains reported below all come from one sample, sequenced in a study of T cell responses to AZD1222 COVID-19 vaccine. Measured with immunoSEQ multiplex PCR; TCRdb has only the in-frame clones, and not every one. The sample shows roughly 190,000 clones, approximately 93% of them seen only once. Source: peripheral blood, taken 28 days after the second AZD1222 dose. These receptors were collected from an adult who received the AZD1222 COVID-19 vaccine.

The CDR3 loop reads CASSVSAHSNQPQHF. The CDR3 coding sequence is TGTGCCAGCAGCGTATCTGCGCATAGCAATCAGCCCCAGCATTTT. J is TRBJ1-5 and V is TRBV9, with D uncertain. Per germline, CDR1 SGDLS and CDR2 YYNGEE. The V gene lost 1 base and the J gene lost 0 bases, with 8 bases spanning the gap. The CDR3 is 15 residues long.

The rearrangement links TRBV7-2 to TRBJ2-5; 7 bases agree with TRBD1. V shed 6 bases and J 2 bases; nucleotides not matched to a gene: 3. The CDR3 has 13 residues. Germline values: CDR1 SGHTA, CDR2 FQGNSA. CDR3 DNA sequence: TGTGCCAGCAGGAGGGGACAGCAAGAGACCCAGTACTTC. Amino acids: CASRRGQQETQYF.

This rearrangement joins TRBV6-1 to TRBJ2-3, with D possibly being TRBD1 (5 bases). Trimming took off 1 base at V and 1 base at J, with 21 bases between the two ends. The CDR3 runs 19 residues. Germline CDR1 MNHNS, CDR2 SASEGT. The chain's CDR3 is CASSEELGRPRRGTDTQYF. DNA for the CDR3: TGTGCCAGCAGTGAAGAGCTAGGGCGGCCTCGCAGGGGCACAGATACGCAGTATTTT.

This chain connects TRBV3-1 (or the pseudogene TRBV3-2) to TRBJ2-4; D gene uncertain. The germline V gene has CDR1 LGHDT and CDR2 YNNKEL (reference sequence). The CDR3 consists of 13 residues. V gave up 0 bases and J gave up 9 bases, with 9 bases separating them. The CDR3 DNA sequence: TGTGCCAGCAGCCAAGATGTTAAGGGCATTCAGTACTTC. It codes for CASSQDVKGIQYF.

This chain joins TRBV9 and TRBJ2-1, with D uncertain. Germline CDR1 SGDLS, CDR2 YYNGEE. Trimming shortened V by 4 bases and J by 1 base, and 18 bases separated the two germline ends. The CDR3 is made up of 17 amino acids. The CDR3 region has the DNA TGTGCCAGCAGCTCCGGCTTAACAGATATTTCCTACAATGAGCAGTTCTTC. Translating it yields CASSSGLTDISYNEQFF.

The V and J genes are TRBV30 and TRBJ1-6, with D tentatively TRBD1 (6 bases). CDR1 and CDR2 (germline): GTSNPN, SVGIG (reference sequence). V lost 7 bases to trimming and J lost 14 bases, with 18 bases between them. This CDR3 is 12 amino acids long. CDR3: CAFRGSATTLHF. The DNA of the CDR3 is TGTGCCTTCAGGGGAAGTGCTACCACCCTCCACTTT.

The CDR3 nucleotides are TGTGCCAGCAGTTTATCTAGCGGAAGTTCGAACACCGGGGAGCTGTTTTTT. It specifies CASSLSSGSSNTGELFF. The chain carries TRBV27 and TRBJ2-2; D possibly corresponds to TRBD2 (6 bases). Deletions cut 0 bases from V and 0 bases from J, with 11 bases between. The germline gives CDR1 MNHEY, CDR2 SMNVEV (reference sequence). There are 17 residues in the CDR3.

The rearrangement links TRBV5-4 to TRBJ2-7, with D perhaps TRBD1 or TRBD2 (5 bases each). The CDR3 spans 15 residues. Germline CDR1 and CDR2: SGHNT and YYREEE (reference sequence). The V and J ends lost 1 base and 2 bases respectively, with 13 bases between them. Here the CDR3 DNA reads TGTGCCAGCAGCTTGTTGGGGGTGGACGCCTACGAGCAGTACTTC. This translates into CASSLLGVDAYEQYF.

V is TRBV12-3 or TRBV12-4 and J is TRBJ1-5, with TRBD1 matching 9 bases. V dropped 6 bases and J dropped 5; count of bases not matched to a gene: 2. This CDR3 is built from 13 residues. CDR3 in DNA: TGTGCCAGCAGAGGGACAGGGCATCAGCCCCAGCATTTT. Protein: CASRGTGHQPQHF.

V and J are TRBV5-4 and TRBJ1-2; 7 bases are shared with TRBD1. There are 13 residues in the CDR3. Trimming at V came to 5 bases and at J to 5 bases, leaving 6 bases not matched to a gene. The V gene's germline CDR1 is SGHNT and CDR2 YYREEE (reference sequence). CDR3 sequence reads: CASRPGTVYGYTF. DNA of the CDR3: TGTGCCAGCAGGCCTGGGACAGTTTATGGCTACACCTTC. Looking up the rest from reference TRBV5-4 and TRBJ1-2 gives the full variable domain: ETGVTQSPTHLIKTRGQQVTLRCSSQSGHNTVSWYQQALGQGPQFIFQYYREEENGRGNFPPRFSGLQFPNYSSELNVNALELDDSALYLCASRPGTVYGYTFGSGTRLTVV.

The rearrangement links TRBV10-3 to TRBJ1-1, with no clear D. This CDR3 is built from 12 residues. Germline V gene data show CDR1 as ENHRY and CDR2 as SYGVKD. V was trimmed by 3 bases and J by 8 bases, leaving 10 bases between them. This chain's CDR3 is CAISDLELEAFF. In DNA form, the CDR3 reads TGTGCCATCAGTGATTTGGAGCTCGAAGCTTTCTTT.

The rearrangement links TRBV9 to TRBJ1-1, with D possibly matching TRBD1 (5 bases). The CDR3 is 14 residues long. Trimming stripped 3 bases from V and 4 bases from J, with 13 bases between. From germline, CDR1 is SGDLS and CDR2 YYNGEE. The CDR3 DNA reads as TGTGCCAGCAGCGCATACGGGAGGGGCACTGAAGCTTTCTTT. Residues: CASSAYGRGTEAFF.

This clone showed up just a few times. The chain recombines TRBV30 with TRBJ2-1, with a possible D match to TRBD2 (6 bases). The germline V gene has CDR1 GTSNPN and CDR2 SVGIG (reference sequence). V dropped 2 bases and J dropped 4 bases, with 12 bases sitting between them. This CDR3 is 14 amino acids long. The CDR3: CAWSPIADYNEQFF. Here the CDR3 DNA reads TGTGCCTGGAGTCCAATAGCGGATTACAATGAGCAGTTCTTC.

In nucleotides, the CDR3 is TGTGCCAGCAGCTTAGCCGGGACAGGGGAGACCCAGTACTTC. Its protein is CASSLAGTGETQYF. V is TRBV7-2 and J is TRBJ2-5, with 9 positions matching TRBD1. The CDR3 has 14 residues. Germline V CDR1 and CDR2: SGHTA, FQGNSA. The ends lost 0 bases at V and 5 bases at J; junction bases unmatched: 1.

This sequence joins TRBV4-2 and TRBJ2-5; D is perhaps TRBD2 (6 bases). The CDR3 consists of 15 residues. Germline V lookup: CDR1 LGHNA, CDR2 YNFKEQ. V lost 1 base and J 1 base, leaving 10 bases between the germline ends. The CDR3 here is CASSQGYGSQETQYF. The CDR3 region has the DNA TGTGCCAGCAGCCAAGGGTACGGGAGCCAAGAGACCCAGTACTTC.

The chain links TRBV27 to TRBJ1-5; D gene ambiguous. V was cut by 2 bases and J by 2 bases, with 10 bases left in between. Per germline, CDR1 MNHEY and CDR2 SMNVEV (reference sequence). The CDR3 contains 15 residues. The CDR3 here is CASSLNGRGNQPQHF. CDR3 DNA: TGTGCCAGCAGTTTAAACGGGAGGGGCAATCAGCCCCAGCATTTT.

The V and J genes are TRBV7-9 and TRBJ2-4; D may be TRBD2 (5 bases). Looked up from germline, CDR1 is SEHNR and CDR2 is FQNEAQ (reference sequence). CDR3 length: 18 residues. V dropped 5 bases and J dropped 5 bases, with 25 bases sitting between them. The CDR3 DNA reads as TGTGCCAGCAGCCCGCTCCTGATAGTAAGAGGGATCGAAAACATTCAGTACTTC. It specifies CASSPLLIVRGIENIQYF.

J is TRBJ1-2 and V is TRBV18, with 8 bases matching TRBD1. The CDR3 totals 16 residues. Germline values: CDR1 KGHSH, CDR2 LQKENI. V trimming: 2 bases; J trimming: 4 bases; junction bases outside the gene matches: 9. The CDR3 DNA follows: TGTGCCAGCTCACCATTCGAGGACAGGGCTTCCTATGGCTACACCTTC. Translating it yields CASSPFEDRASYGYTF.

The chain uses TRBV7-9 and TRBJ1-5; TRBD1 aligns across 7 bases. J lost 4 bases, V lost 3 bases, and 3 bases had no gene match. The CDR3 is made up of 14 amino acids. From germline, CDR1 is SEHNR and CDR2 FQNEAQ (reference sequence). Here the CDR3 reads CASSLSGGNQPQHF. Here the CDR3 DNA reads TGTGCCAGCAGCTTGTCAGGGGGAAATCAGCCCCAGCATTTT.

The J gene is TRBJ2-2, the V gene TRBV7-9, with a possible D match to TRBD2 (5 bases). CDR1 is SEHNR, CDR2 FQNEAQ, per germline (reference sequence). Between the trimmed V and J ends, which lost 6 bases and 4 bases, there was a span of 18 bases. This CDR3 has 16 residues. The DNA for the CDR3 is TGTGCCAGCAGTATCGGGCCGGGTCGGGGCACCGGGGAGCTGTTTTTT. This encodes CASSIGPGRGTGELFF.

The chain uses TRBV5-6 and TRBJ2-1; 9 bases map to TRBD2. J lost 6 bases, V lost 4 bases, and 8 bases had no gene match. This CDR3 contains 15 residues. Germline lookup yields CDR1 SGHDT and CDR2 YYEEEE. CDR3 protein: CASSPYATSGNEQFF. Here the CDR3 DNA reads TGTGCCAGCAGCCCCTATGCGACTAGCGGCAATGAGCAGTTCTTC. Together with reference TRBV5-6 and TRBJ2-1, the CDR3 gives the full variable domain: DAGVTQSPTHLIKTRGQQVTLRCSPKSGHDTVSWYQQALGQGPQFIFQYYEEEERQRGNFPDRFSGHQFPNYSSELNVNALLLGDSALYLCASSPYATSGNEQFFGPGTRLTVL.

J is TRBJ2-3 and V is TRBV29-1; tentatively, D is TRBD2 (6 bases). V was trimmed by 2 bases and J by 3 bases, leaving 15 bases between them. Germline CDR1 and CDR2: SQVTM and ANQGSEA. There are 15 residues in the CDR3. The CDR3, as DNA: TGCAGCGTTGAACCCCAAACGGGAGCTACAGATACGCAGTATTTT. Translation: CSVEPQTGATDTQYF.

This clone appeared a single time. This chain uses TRBV21-1 with TRBJ1-3; TRBD1 is the table's D call, not checked against the DNA. TRBV21-1 corresponds to a pseudogene. This CDR3 has 17 residues. The CDR3 is CASSKAQGAHSGNTIYF. For the CDR3, the DNA is TGTGCCAGCAGCAAAGCGCAGGGGGCCCACTCTGGAAACACCATATATTTT.

The chain is built from TRBV11-2 and TRBJ1-6; 9 nucleotides agree with TRBD1. This CDR3 has 17 amino acids. Germline CDR1 reads SGHAT; CDR2 reads FQNNGV. V was pared by 5 bases and J by 0 bases, with 5 bases of the junction left unmatched. For the CDR3, the DNA is TGTGCCAGCAGCCTCGGGACAGGGCGCTCCTATAATTCACCCCTCCACTTT. This encodes CASSLGTGRSYNSPLHF.

CDR3 sequence reads: CASSSFYLRTGTGSDLNTEAFF. The CDR3 DNA reads TGTGCCAGCAGTTCCTTTTACTTGCGGACCGGGACAGGGTCGGACTTGAACACTGAAGCTTTCTTT. The chain carries TRBV28 and TRBJ1-1; 9 bases line up with TRBD1. Germline V gene sequence: CDR1 MDHEN, CDR2 SYDVKM. With 4 bases clipped from V and 0 bases from J, the junction kept 24 bases outside the gene matches. CDR3 length: 22 amino acids.

V gene TRBV29-1 combines with J gene TRBJ2-2; 9 positions agree with TRBD1. The CDR3 runs to 13 residues. Germline CDR1 reads SQVTM; CDR2 reads ANQGSEA. Unmatched junction bases numbered 3, after V lost 6 bases and J lost 4 bases. The CDR3 here is CSVGTGSTGELFF. DNA of the CDR3: TGCAGCGTAGGGACAGGGTCCACCGGGGAGCTGTTTTTT.